The rows below give T cell receptor beta chains drawn from one sample of a study of blood T cell repertoires in COVID-19. Assay used: immunoSEQ multiplex PCR; TCRdb lists only in-frame clones, some missing. The repertoire has under 250,000 clones, approximately 90% of them found once; the top ten carry 3%. Material for sequencing was peripheral blood. These receptors were obtained from a man younger than 30 with active or convalescent COVID-19. The CDR3 runs from the conserved cysteine through the conserved F or W. The D gene is left open where the match is weak. For some rows the clone size is stated as once, few or many, or as a class when expanded; others skip it.

D gene,J gene,clone size,V gene,CDR3 DNA,CDR3 protein
TRBD1,TRBJ1-3,NA,TRBV28,TGTGCCAGCAGTCTGACAGGGAAGCTGAGAAACACCATATATTTT,CASSLTGKLRNTIYF
TRBD2,TRBJ2-1,NA,TRBV4-3,TGCGCCAGCAGCCGTGGGACTAGCGAGTATACCTACAATGAGCAGTTCTTC,CASSRGTSEYTYNEQFF
NA,TRBJ2-7,NA,TRBV10-2,TGCGCCAGCAGTGTGAGCTCCTACGAGCAGTACTTC,CASSVSSYEQYF
TRBD1,TRBJ1-5,NA,TRBV27,TGTGCCAGCAGTTTATTATCGGGACAGGGTTTTGTAAGCCAGCCCCAGCATTTT,CASSLLSGQGFVSQPQHF
NA,TRBJ1-2,few,TRBV29-1,TGCAGCGTTGAAGATTGGGAAGGGGACTATGGCTACACCTTC,CSVEDWEGDYGYTF
NA,TRBJ2-1,NA,TRBV4-2,TGTGCCAGCAGCCAAGAAGCTGCTGAGCAGTTCTTC,CASSQEAAEQFF
NA,TRBJ1-2,NA,TRBV6-5,TGTGCCAGCAGTTACTCGCGCGCAACTAACTATGGCTACACCTTC,CASSYSRATNYGYTF
NA,TRBJ1-6,NA,TRBV4-3,TGCGCCAGCAGGACAGACAGTACGGGCTCCTATAATTCACCCCTCCACTTT,CASRTDSTGSYNSPLHF
TRBD1,TRBJ1-2,few,TRBV18,TGTGCCAGCTCACCAACGACAGGGGACTATGGCTACACCTTC,CASSPTTGDYGYTF
NA,TRBJ1-4,few,TRBV18,TGTGCCAGCTCTCGCAGAGCCGTGAGGGAAAAACTGTTTTTT,CASSRRAVREKLFF
TRBD1,TRBJ2-5,few,TRBV6-5,TGTGCCAGCAGACCAGGGGACAGGCAAGAGACCCAGTACTTC,CASRPGDRQETQYF
NA,TRBJ1-3,NA,TRBV28,TGTGCCAGCATCGGCGGCGTATCCTCTGGAAACACCATATATTTT,CASIGGVSSGNTIYF
NA,TRBJ2-1,NA,TRBV9,TGTGCCAGCAGCGTAACCAGCGGAAGCTCCTACAATGAGCAGTTCTTC,CASSVTSGSSYNEQFF
TRBD1,TRBJ1-4,NA,TRBV5-4,TGTGCCAGCAGCTCTGGACAGGGTCAGATTTTT,CASSSGQGQIF
TRBD1,TRBJ1-2,NA,TRBV27,TGTGCCAGCAGCCCGACAGGGACTTACGGCTACACCTTC,CASSPTGTYGYTF
TRBD2,TRBJ2-3,NA,TRBV3-1/TRBV3-2,TGTGCCAGCAGCCAAGATCCGACTAGCGGAGCCAGCACAGATACGCAGTATTTT,CASSQDPTSGASTDTQYF